Listed below are T cell receptor beta chains from one sample, sequenced in a study of PD-1 and CTLA-4 blockade in melanoma. Produced via immunoSEQ multiplex PCR; TCRdb's table is partial and in-frame only. The data contain about 18,000 clones, around 72% of them singletons. Sequenced material: CD8+ T cells from peripheral blood, taken before anti-PD-1 treatment. The receptor set was obtained from a human donor with melanoma. Each CDR3 is given with its conserved first and last residue. The order of the fields is clone size, D gene, V gene, J gene, CDR3 DNA, CDR3 protein. A D gene is named only where the DNA matches it firmly. Only some rows state a clone size, as once, few, many or a class for expanded clones.

abundance: NA; d_gene: NA; v_gene: TRBV2; j_gene: TRBJ2-7; CDR3nt: TGTGCCAGCAGGCGGTACAGGAGCTCCTACGAGCAGTACTTC; CDR3aa: CASRRYRSSYEQYF
abundance: few; d_gene: TRBD1; v_gene: TRBV2; j_gene: TRBJ2-7; CDR3nt: TGTGCCAGCAGTTCCGGGACAGGAGTAACCTACGAGCAGTACTTC; CDR3aa: CASSSGTGVTYEQYF
abundance: NA; d_gene: TRBD2; v_gene: TRBV6-5; j_gene: TRBJ2-5; CDR3nt: TGTGCCAGCAGTTACGGGCGGGGGTCCCTGGAGACCCAGTACTTC; CDR3aa: CASSYGRGSLETQYF
abundance: medium-sized; d_gene: TRBD1; v_gene: TRBV9; j_gene: TRBJ1-2; CDR3nt: TGTGCCAGCAGCGTCCCCCCAACGCTGACAGGGAGCTATGGCTACACCTTC; CDR3aa: CASSVPPTLTGSYGYTF
abundance: NA; d_gene: NA; v_gene: TRBV3-1/TRBV3-2; j_gene: TRBJ1-5; CDR3nt: TGTGCCAGCAGCCAAGATAGTAATAGCAATCAGCCCCAGCATTTT; CDR3aa: CASSQDSNSNQPQHF
abundance: NA; d_gene: NA; v_gene: TRBV18; j_gene: TRBJ2-2; CDR3nt: TGTGCCAGCTCACCACCCGTCAGGGTTAACACCGGGGAGCTGTTTTTT; CDR3aa: CASSPPVRVNTGELFF
abundance: NA; d_gene: NA; v_gene: TRBV7-2; j_gene: TRBJ2-7; CDR3nt: TGTGCCAGCAGCCCCCTCGCGGAGTCTGGTTACTACGAGCAGTACTTC; CDR3aa: CASSPLAESGYYEQYF
abundance: NA; d_gene: NA; v_gene: TRBV7-2; j_gene: TRBJ2-7; CDR3nt: TGTGCCAGCAGCTTAGCGGGTGGAACCTACGAGCAGTACTTC; CDR3aa: CASSLAGGTYEQYF
abundance: few; d_gene: TRBD1; v_gene: TRBV27; j_gene: TRBJ1-5; CDR3nt: TGTGCCAGCAGGCCTCGGGACAGGTGGGAAAGTAAGTCCCAGCATTTT; CDR3aa: CASRPRDRWESKSQHF
abundance: few; d_gene: TRBD1; v_gene: TRBV27; j_gene: TRBJ2-1; CDR3nt: TGTGCCAGCAGTACTCCTCGGACAGGTCCCCTAAATGAGCAGTTCTTC; CDR3aa: CASSTPRTGPLNEQFF
abundance: NA; d_gene: TRBD1; v_gene: TRBV7-9; j_gene: TRBJ1-4; CDR3nt: TGTGCCAGCAGCTCGACGGACAGGGCGGTCGAAAAACTGTTTTTT; CDR3aa: CASSSTDRAVEKLFF
abundance: NA; d_gene: NA; v_gene: TRBV6-2/TRBV6-3; j_gene: TRBJ1-5; CDR3nt: TGTGCCAGCAGTCGGGCCCTCAATCAGCCCCAGCATTTT; CDR3aa: CASSRALNQPQHF
abundance: few; d_gene: NA; v_gene: TRBV9; j_gene: TRBJ1-1; CDR3nt: TGTGCCAGCAGCGTGTACTGGGGGGACACTGAAGCTTTCTTT; CDR3aa: CASSVYWGDTEAFF
abundance: few; d_gene: NA; v_gene: TRBV7-9; j_gene: TRBJ2-1; CDR3nt: TGTGCCAGCAGCCCCGGGGAGCAGTTCTTC; CDR3aa: CASSPGEQFF
abundance: NA; d_gene: TRBD1; v_gene: TRBV6-5; j_gene: TRBJ2-7; CDR3nt: TGTGCCAGCAGCAAGGGACAGGCCTACGAGCAGTACTTC; CDR3aa: CASSKGQAYEQYF
abundance: NA; d_gene: NA; v_gene: TRBV9; j_gene: TRBJ2-1; CDR3nt: TGTGCCAGCAGCATTACAGGGAATAGCAACAATGAGCAGTTCTTC; CDR3aa: CASSITGNSNNEQFF
abundance: few; d_gene: NA; v_gene: TRBV7-8; j_gene: TRBJ1-2; CDR3nt: TGTGCCAGCAGCTTAGGGACGGGCTATGGCTACACCTTC; CDR3aa: CASSLGTGYGYTF
abundance: once; d_gene: NA; v_gene: TRBV4-1; j_gene: TRBJ2-4; CDR3nt: TGCGCCAGCAGCCAAGGGCAGGGTAGTGTCATTCAGTACTTC; CDR3aa: CASSQGQGSVIQYF
abundance: few; d_gene: NA; v_gene: TRBV9; j_gene: TRBJ2-1; CDR3nt: TGTGCCAGCAGCGCCGAGGACAGCCTCTACAATGAGCAGTTCTTC; CDR3aa: CASSAEDSLYNEQFF
abundance: NA; d_gene: NA; v_gene: TRBV7-2; j_gene: TRBJ1-1; CDR3nt: TGTGCCAGCAACCCTAGGGTGACAATGAACACTGAAGCTTTCTTT; CDR3aa: CASNPRVTMNTEAFF
abundance: NA; d_gene: NA; v_gene: TRBV29-1; j_gene: TRBJ2-7; CDR3nt: TGCAGCCTAGCGTTCTCTTCCGGGGCTACCTACGAGCAGTACTTC; CDR3aa: CSLAFSSGATYEQYF
abundance: few; d_gene: NA; v_gene: TRBV21-1; j_gene: TRBJ2-3; CDR3nt: TGTGCCAGCAGCCCCCCGTGCGGGGATACGCAGTATTTT; CDR3aa: CASSPPCGDTQYF
abundance: NA; d_gene: NA; v_gene: TRBV7-9; j_gene: TRBJ2-1; CDR3nt: TGTGCCAGCAGCCCGGATTGGGAACCTAAACAGTTCTTC; CDR3aa: CASSPDWEPKQFF
abundance: NA; d_gene: NA; v_gene: TRBV24-1; j_gene: TRBJ1-1; CDR3nt: TGTGCCACCAGGAACCGAGGTTTAGAAGCTTTCTTT; CDR3aa: CATRNRGLEAFF
abundance: NA; d_gene: NA; v_gene: TRBV29-1; j_gene: TRBJ2-2; CDR3nt: TGCAGCGTTGAAGTGCCTCGGGGAAGGTTCACCGGGGAGCTGTTTTTT; CDR3aa: CSVEVPRGRFTGELFF
abundance: NA; d_gene: NA; v_gene: TRBV6-1; j_gene: TRBJ1-6; CDR3nt: TGTGCCAGCAGTGCCCGCCTTAGCTCCTATAATTCACCCCTCCACTTT; CDR3aa: CASSARLSSYNSPLHF
abundance: NA; d_gene: NA; v_gene: TRBV7-9; j_gene: TRBJ1-3; CDR3nt: TGTGCCAGCTACTTTTCTGGTGGAAACACCATATATTTT; CDR3aa: CASYFSGGNTIYF
abundance: NA; d_gene: TRBD2; v_gene: TRBV11-2; j_gene: TRBJ2-3; CDR3nt: TGTGCCAGCAGCTTACGCGGGGGGCGGTCCGATACGCAGTATTTT; CDR3aa: CASSLRGGRSDTQYF
abundance: NA; d_gene: TRBD1; v_gene: TRBV7-8; j_gene: TRBJ2-7; CDR3nt: TGTGCCAGCAGCTTAGCTTCTGTAGGAACAGGGGGCTACGAGCAGTACTTC; CDR3aa: CASSLASVGTGGYEQYF
abundance: few; d_gene: NA; v_gene: TRBV4-1; j_gene: TRBJ1-6; CDR3nt: TGCGCCAGCAGCCAAGGAGTCGGACAGAGGGCCCTCCACTTT; CDR3aa: CASSQGVGQRALHF
abundance: NA; d_gene: NA; v_gene: TRBV2; j_gene: TRBJ1-2; CDR3nt: TGTGCCAGCAGTGAGTCACGGGCCTATGGCTACACCTTC; CDR3aa: CASSESRAYGYTF
abundance: NA; d_gene: NA; v_gene: TRBV10-3; j_gene: TRBJ2-1; CDR3nt: TGTGCCATCAGTGATTTTGCGGGGACCGCTAATGAGCAGTTCTTC; CDR3aa: CAISDFAGTANEQFF
abundance: NA; d_gene: NA; v_gene: TRBV5-4; j_gene: TRBJ2-3; CDR3nt: TGTGCCAGCAGCTTGGATCTAGCAGGAGATACGCAGTATTTT; CDR3aa: CASSLDLAGDTQYF
abundance: NA; d_gene: NA; v_gene: TRBV11-2; j_gene: TRBJ2-1; CDR3nt: TGTGCCAGCACTCTTTATAGCGAGGATGAGCAGTTCTTC; CDR3aa: CASTLYSEDEQFF
abundance: NA; d_gene: NA; v_gene: TRBV11-2; j_gene: TRBJ1-3; CDR3nt: TGTGCCAGCAGCCCTTATCCTACAGGAACTGGAAACACCATATATTTT; CDR3aa: CASSPYPTGTGNTIYF
abundance: medium-sized; d_gene: NA; v_gene: TRBV6-6; j_gene: TRBJ1-1; CDR3nt: TGTGCCAGCAGTTACTTTTCTTCCACTGAAGCTTTCTTT; CDR3aa: CASSYFSSTEAFF
abundance: NA; d_gene: NA; v_gene: TRBV27; j_gene: TRBJ2-1; CDR3nt: TGTGCCAGCAGTTTCACGGGCCCCATAAACAATGAGCAGTTCTTC; CDR3aa: CASSFTGPINNEQFF
abundance: NA; d_gene: TRBD2; v_gene: TRBV6-5; j_gene: TRBJ2-7; CDR3nt: TGTGCCAGCAGTTATAGCGAGCGGGGCTACGAGCAGTACTTC; CDR3aa: CASSYSERGYEQYF
abundance: NA; d_gene: NA; v_gene: TRBV5-1; j_gene: TRBJ2-7; CDR3nt: TGCGCCAGCAGCTTGGCAGAAACCTACGAGCAGTACTTC; CDR3aa: CASSLAETYEQYF
abundance: NA; d_gene: NA; v_gene: TRBV7-8; j_gene: TRBJ2-1; CDR3nt: TGTGCCAGCAGTAGCTGGCGGGCGGGAACCTACAATGAGCAGTTCTTC; CDR3aa: CASSSWRAGTYNEQFF
abundance: once; d_gene: TRBD1; v_gene: TRBV6-5; j_gene: TRBJ1-3; CDR3nt: TGTGCCAGCAGTCTAGGGACAGGTGGAAACACCATATATTTT; CDR3aa: CASSLGTGGNTIYF
abundance: once; d_gene: NA; v_gene: TRBV11-3; j_gene: TRBJ1-1; CDR3nt: TGTGCCAGCAGCTCCCGGCCAGGGGAGGTGGTGAACACTGAAGCTTTCTTT; CDR3aa: CASSSRPGEVVNTEAFF
abundance: NA; d_gene: TRBD2; v_gene: TRBV2; j_gene: TRBJ2-1; CDR3nt: TGTGCCAGCATTTCCACTAGCGGGAGGGCTTCTTACAATGAGCAGTTCTTC; CDR3aa: CASISTSGRASYNEQFF
abundance: NA; d_gene: NA; v_gene: TRBV5-4; j_gene: TRBJ1-1; CDR3nt: TGTGCCAGCAGCCTAGGGACACATCGGGACACTGAAGCTTTCTTT; CDR3aa: CASSLGTHRDTEAFF
abundance: NA; d_gene: NA; v_gene: TRBV7-2; j_gene: TRBJ2-1; CDR3nt: TGTGCCAGCAGCTTAGGGCGGAACAATGAGCAGTTCTTC; CDR3aa: CASSLGRNNEQFF
abundance: NA; d_gene: NA; v_gene: TRBV27; j_gene: TRBJ2-1; CDR3nt: TGTGCCACCCGGATTTCCCCGGGCAATGAGCAGTTCTTC; CDR3aa: CATRISPGNEQFF
abundance: NA; d_gene: TRBD1; v_gene: TRBV7-9; j_gene: TRBJ1-1; CDR3nt: TGTGCCAGCAGCTTAGACAGGGGAGAAGCTTTCTTT; CDR3aa: CASSLDRGEAFF
abundance: NA; d_gene: NA; v_gene: TRBV11-3; j_gene: TRBJ2-1; CDR3nt: TGTGCCAGCAGCCCCCAGGGGCGGGAGTGGGAGCAGTTCTTC; CDR3aa: CASSPQGREWEQFF
abundance: NA; d_gene: NA; v_gene: TRBV19; j_gene: TRBJ2-3; CDR3nt: TGTGCCAGTGGGACTTTCACAGATACGCAGTATTTT; CDR3aa: CASGTFTDTQYF
abundance: NA; d_gene: NA; v_gene: TRBV27; j_gene: TRBJ2-5; CDR3nt: TGTGCCAGCAGTTTTGAGGTGGGAGCAGCCCAAGAGACCCAGTACTTC; CDR3aa: CASSFEVGAAQETQYF
abundance: NA; d_gene: NA; v_gene: TRBV12-3/TRBV12-4; j_gene: TRBJ2-3; CDR3nt: TGTGCCAGCAGTTTCGAACTAGGGACGCAGTATTTT; CDR3aa: CASSFELGTQYF
abundance: NA; d_gene: NA; v_gene: TRBV30; j_gene: TRBJ1-1; CDR3nt: TGTGCCTGGAGCAGCGGGTCGTATCTTGAAGCTTTCTTT; CDR3aa: CAWSSGSYLEAFF
abundance: NA; d_gene: NA; v_gene: TRBV7-2; j_gene: TRBJ2-3; CDR3nt: TGTGCCAGCAGCCAATTGTCCCTGGAGGGCACAGATACGCAGTATTTT; CDR3aa: CASSQLSLEGTDTQYF
abundance: NA; d_gene: NA; v_gene: TRBV4-1; j_gene: TRBJ2-7; CDR3nt: TGCGCCAGCAGCCAAGATGAGACGTTCTACTACGAGCAGTACTTC; CDR3aa: CASSQDETFYYEQYF
abundance: NA; d_gene: NA; v_gene: TRBV5-8; j_gene: TRBJ2-7; CDR3nt: TGTGCCAGCAGCTTGGCCCAGGGGAAAGCCTACGAGCAGTACTTC; CDR3aa: CASSLAQGKAYEQYF
abundance: NA; d_gene: TRBD2; v_gene: TRBV11-3; j_gene: TRBJ2-1; CDR3nt: TGTGCCAGCAGCTTAGTTCGACTAGCGGGCTACAATGAGCAGTTCTTC; CDR3aa: CASSLVRLAGYNEQFF
abundance: few; d_gene: TRBD1; v_gene: TRBV3-1/TRBV3-2; j_gene: TRBJ1-1; CDR3nt: TGTGCCAGCAGCCAAGATTCAGAAAGACAGGGATGGAACACTGAAGCTTTCTTT; CDR3aa: CASSQDSERQGWNTEAFF
abundance: NA; d_gene: NA; v_gene: TRBV6-5; j_gene: TRBJ2-3; CDR3nt: TGTGCCAGCAGTTACCGCCCCGGGAGAGGGGCAGATACGCAGTATTTT; CDR3aa: CASSYRPGRGADTQYF
abundance: NA; d_gene: TRBD1; v_gene: TRBV12-5; j_gene: TRBJ2-1; CDR3nt: TGTGCTAGTGGTTTGGCGGGACAGTACAATGAGCAGTTCTTC; CDR3aa: CASGLAGQYNEQFF
abundance: NA; d_gene: TRBD1; v_gene: TRBV6-2/TRBV6-3; j_gene: TRBJ1-1; CDR3nt: TGTGCCAGCAGTTACATCACAAGGACAGGGGGGAACACTGAAGCTTTCTTT; CDR3aa: CASSYITRTGGNTEAFF